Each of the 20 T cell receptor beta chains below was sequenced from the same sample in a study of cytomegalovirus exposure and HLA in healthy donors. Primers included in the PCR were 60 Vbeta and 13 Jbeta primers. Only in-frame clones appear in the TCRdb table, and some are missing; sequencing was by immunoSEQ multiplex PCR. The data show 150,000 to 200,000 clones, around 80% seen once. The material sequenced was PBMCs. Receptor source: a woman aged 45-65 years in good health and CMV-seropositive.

The CDR3 spells CASSLAGKGTDTQYF. The CDR3 bases are TGCGCCAGCAGCTTGGCAGGGAAAGGCACAGATACGCAGTATTTT. The J gene is TRBJ2-3, the V gene TRBV5-1; D possibly corresponds to TRBD1 (5 bases). Germline V CDR1 and CDR2: SGHRS, YFSETQ. Between the trimmed V and J ends, which lost 0 bases and 1 base, there was a span of 9 bases. CDR3 length equals 15 residues.

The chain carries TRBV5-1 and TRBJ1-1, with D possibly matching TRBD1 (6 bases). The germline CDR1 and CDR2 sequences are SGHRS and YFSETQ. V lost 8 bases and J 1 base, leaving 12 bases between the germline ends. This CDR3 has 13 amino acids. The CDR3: CARPGHPNTEAFF. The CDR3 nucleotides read TGCGCCAGACCGGGACACCCGAACACTGAAGCTTTCTTT. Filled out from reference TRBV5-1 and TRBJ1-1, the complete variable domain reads KAGVTQTPRYLIKTRGQQVTLSCSPISGHRSVSWYQQTPGQGLQFLFEYFSETQRNKGNFPGRFSGRQFSNSRSEMNVSTLELGDSALYLCARPGHPNTEAFFGQGTRLTVV.

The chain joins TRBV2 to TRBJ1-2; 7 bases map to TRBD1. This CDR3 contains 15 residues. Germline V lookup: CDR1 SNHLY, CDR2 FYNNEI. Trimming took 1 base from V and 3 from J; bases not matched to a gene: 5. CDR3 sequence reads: CASSEGQGPHYGYTF. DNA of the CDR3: TGTGCCAGCAGTGAAGGACAGGGTCCTCACTATGGCTACACCTTC.

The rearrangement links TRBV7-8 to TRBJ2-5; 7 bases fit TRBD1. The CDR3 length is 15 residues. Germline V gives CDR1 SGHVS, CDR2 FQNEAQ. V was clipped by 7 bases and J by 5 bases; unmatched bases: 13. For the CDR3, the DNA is TGTGCCAGCATGGCACAGGGGCTTTTTTCGGAGACCCAGTACTTC. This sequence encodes CASMAQGLFSETQYF.

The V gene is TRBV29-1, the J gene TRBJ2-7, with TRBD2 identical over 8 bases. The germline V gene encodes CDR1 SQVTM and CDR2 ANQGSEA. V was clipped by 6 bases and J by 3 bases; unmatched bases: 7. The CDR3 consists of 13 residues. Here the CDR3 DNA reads TGCAGCGTGCTTAGCGGGGCCAGCTACGAGCAGTACTTC. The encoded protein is CSVLSGASYEQYF.

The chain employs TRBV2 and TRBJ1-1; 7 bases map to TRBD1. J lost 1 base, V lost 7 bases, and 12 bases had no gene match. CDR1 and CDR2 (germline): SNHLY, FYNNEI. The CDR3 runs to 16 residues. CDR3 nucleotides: TGTGCCAGCATTCGTCGAGGGGGCTCGACGAACACTGAAGCTTTCTTT. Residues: CASIRRGGSTNTEAFF. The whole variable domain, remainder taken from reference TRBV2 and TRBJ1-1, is EPEVTQTPSHQVTQMGQEVILRCVPISNHLYFYWYRQILGQKVEFLVSFYNNEISEKSEIFDDQFSVERPDGSNFTLKIRSTKLEDSAMYFCASIRRGGSTNTEAFFGQGTRLTVV.

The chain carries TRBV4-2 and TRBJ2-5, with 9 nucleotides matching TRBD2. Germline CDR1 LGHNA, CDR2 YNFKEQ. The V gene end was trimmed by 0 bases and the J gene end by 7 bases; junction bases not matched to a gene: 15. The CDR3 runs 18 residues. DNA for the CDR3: TGTGCCAGCAGCCAAGATCTTAGGGTTGCGGGGGGGCGGGGGACCCAGTACTTC. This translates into CASSQDLRVAGGRGTQYF.

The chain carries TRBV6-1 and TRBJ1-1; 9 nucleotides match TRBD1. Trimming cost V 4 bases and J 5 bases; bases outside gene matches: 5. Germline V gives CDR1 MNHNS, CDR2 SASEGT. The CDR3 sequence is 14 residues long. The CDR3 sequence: CASSAPDRGTEAFF. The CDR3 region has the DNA TGTGCCAGCAGTGCCCCGGACAGGGGAACTGAAGCTTTCTTT.

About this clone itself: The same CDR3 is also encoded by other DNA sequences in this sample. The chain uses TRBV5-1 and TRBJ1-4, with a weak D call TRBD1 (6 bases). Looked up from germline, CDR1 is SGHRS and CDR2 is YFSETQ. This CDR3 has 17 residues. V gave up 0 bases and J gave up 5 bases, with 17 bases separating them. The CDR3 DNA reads TGCGCCAGCAGCTTGGGGATTCATGGGACACCGAATGAAAAACTGTTTTTT. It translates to CASSLGIHGTPNEKLFF.

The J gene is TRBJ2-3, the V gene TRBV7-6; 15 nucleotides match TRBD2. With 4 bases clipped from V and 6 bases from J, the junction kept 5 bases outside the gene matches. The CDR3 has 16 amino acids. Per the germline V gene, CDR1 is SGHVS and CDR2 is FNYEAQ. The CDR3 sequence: CASSYAGTSGGDTQYF. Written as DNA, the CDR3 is TGTGCCAGCAGCTATGCCGGGACTAGCGGGGGGGATACGCAGTATTTT.

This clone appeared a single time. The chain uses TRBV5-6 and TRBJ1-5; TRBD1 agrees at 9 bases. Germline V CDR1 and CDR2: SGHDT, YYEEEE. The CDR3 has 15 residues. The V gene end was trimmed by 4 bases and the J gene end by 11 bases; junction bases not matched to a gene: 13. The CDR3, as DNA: TGTGCCAGCAGCAGGGGGACAGGGATCGTATCAGCCCAGCATTTT. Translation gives CASSRGTGIVSAQHF.

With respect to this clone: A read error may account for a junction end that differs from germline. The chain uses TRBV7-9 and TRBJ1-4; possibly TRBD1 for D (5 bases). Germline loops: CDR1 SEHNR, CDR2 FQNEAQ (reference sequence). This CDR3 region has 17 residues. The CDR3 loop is CSSSLAFQGATNEKLFF. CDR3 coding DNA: TGTTCCAGCAGCTTAGCGTTTCAAGGGGCAACTAATGAAAAACTGTTTTTT.

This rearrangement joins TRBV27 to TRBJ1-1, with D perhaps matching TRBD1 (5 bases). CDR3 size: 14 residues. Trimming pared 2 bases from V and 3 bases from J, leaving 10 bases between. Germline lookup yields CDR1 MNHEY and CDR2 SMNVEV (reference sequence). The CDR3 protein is CASSLKGRYTEAFF. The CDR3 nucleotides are TGTGCCAGCAGTTTAAAGGGGCGATACACTGAAGCTTTCTTT.

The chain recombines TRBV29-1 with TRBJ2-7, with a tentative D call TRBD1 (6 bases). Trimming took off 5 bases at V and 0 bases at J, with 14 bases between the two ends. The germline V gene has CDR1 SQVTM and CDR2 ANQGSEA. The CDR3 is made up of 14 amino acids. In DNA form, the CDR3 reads TGCAGCGTTCCTGGACAGTTCTCCTCCTACGAGCAGTACTTC. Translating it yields CSVPGQFSSYEQYF.

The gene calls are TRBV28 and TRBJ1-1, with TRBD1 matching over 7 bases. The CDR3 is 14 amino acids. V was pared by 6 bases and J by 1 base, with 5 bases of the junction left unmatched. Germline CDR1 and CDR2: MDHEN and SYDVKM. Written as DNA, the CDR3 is TGTGCCAGCAGCTTCGGGACAGAGAACACTGAAGCTTTCTTT. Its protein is CASSFGTENTEAFF.

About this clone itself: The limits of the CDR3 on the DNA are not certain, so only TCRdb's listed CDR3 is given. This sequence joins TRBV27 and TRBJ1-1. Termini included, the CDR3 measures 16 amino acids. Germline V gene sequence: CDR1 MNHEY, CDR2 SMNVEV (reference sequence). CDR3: CASSTSVAPGNTEAFF.

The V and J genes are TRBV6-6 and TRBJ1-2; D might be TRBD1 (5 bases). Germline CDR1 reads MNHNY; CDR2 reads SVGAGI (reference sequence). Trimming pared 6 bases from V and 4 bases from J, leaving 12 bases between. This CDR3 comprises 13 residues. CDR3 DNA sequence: TGTGCCAGCAGCGGCGGGGCTGGCTATGGCTACACCTTC. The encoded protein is CASSGGAGYGYTF.

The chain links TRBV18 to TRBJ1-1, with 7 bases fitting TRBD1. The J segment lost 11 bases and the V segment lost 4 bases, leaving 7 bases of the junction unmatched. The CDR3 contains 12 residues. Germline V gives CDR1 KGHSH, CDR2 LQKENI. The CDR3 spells CASSLRQGGAFF. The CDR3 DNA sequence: TGTGCCAGCTCACTACGACAGGGTGGGGCTTTCTTT.

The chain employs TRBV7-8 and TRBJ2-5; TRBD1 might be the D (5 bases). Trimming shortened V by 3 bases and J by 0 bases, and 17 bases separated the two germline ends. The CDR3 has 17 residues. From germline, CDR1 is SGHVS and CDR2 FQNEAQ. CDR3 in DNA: TGTGCCAGCAGCTTCCTACAGGACACGCTGAACCAAGAGACCCAGTACTTC. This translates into CASSFLQDTLNQETQYF.

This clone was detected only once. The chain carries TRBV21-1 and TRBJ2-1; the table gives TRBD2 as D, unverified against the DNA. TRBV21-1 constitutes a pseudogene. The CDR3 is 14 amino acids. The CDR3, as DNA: TGTGCCAGCAGCAAAGAAGGCGGGGAGGATGAGCAGTTCTTC. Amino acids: CASSKEGGEDEQFF.